This is a list of T cell receptor beta chains from one sample in a study of T cells in Graves' hyperthyroidism and ophthalmopathy. TCRdb fed the multiplex PCR reads into MiXCR, producing one record per CDR3 protein. The repertoire holds hundreds of thousands of distinct CDR3 sequences, 12% to 15% seen once, with about a tenth in the top ten. Sequenced material: blood. These receptors originate from a woman aged 18-35 years with Graves' hyperthyroidism. Each CDR3 is given with its conserved first and last residue. D genes are given only for firm matches. Size is omitted from some rows. Given values are once, few, many or a class for expanded clones.

D: TRBD2
J: TRBJ2-7
size: NA
V: TRBV3-1
CDR3: CASSQDSLAGGYEQYF
DNA: TGTGCCAGCAGCCAAGATTCACTAGCGGGAGGTTACGAGCAGTACTTC

D: TRBD2
J: TRBJ2-7
size: NA
V: TRBV30
CDR3: CAWSAATSGAYEQYF
DNA: TGTGCCTGGAGTGCCGCAACTAGCGGGGCCTACGAGCAGTACTTC

D: TRBD2
J: TRBJ2-3
size: few
V: TRBV12-3/TRBV12-4
CDR3: CASLYRLAGAADTQYF
DNA: TGTGCCAGCCTCTATCGACTAGCGGGAGCTGCAGATACGCAGTATTTT

D: NA
J: TRBJ2-3
size: NA
V: TRBV20-1
CDR3: CSARDLGGSGYTQYF
DNA: TGCAGTGCTAGAGATTTAGGAGGTTCCGGATATACGCAGTATTTT

D: NA
J: TRBJ2-3
size: many
V: TRBV30
CDR3: CAWSVAVARTDTQYF
DNA: TGTGCCTGGAGTGTCGCGGTAGCCCGCACAGATACGCAGTATTTT

D: NA
J: TRBJ1-1
size: few
V: TRBV29-1
CDR3: CSVGHVMNTEAFF
DNA: TGCAGCGTTGGACACGTCATGAACACTGAAGCTTTCTTT

D: TRBD2
J: TRBJ2-5
size: many
V: TRBV28
CDR3: CASSSDTSGRAKQTQYF
DNA: TGTGCCAGCAGTTCTGACACTAGCGGGAGGGCCAAACAGACCCAGTACTTC

D: TRBD1
J: TRBJ2-2
size: many
V: TRBV11-2
CDR3: CASSSWLQGASTGELFF
DNA: TGTGCCAGCAGCTCCTGGTTACAGGGGGCATCCACCGGGGAGCTGTTTTTT

D: TRBD1
J: TRBJ2-4
size: few
V: TRBV5-4
CDR3: CASSYRTGTGVYIQYF
DNA: TGTGCCAGCAGCTATAGAACCGGGACAGGGGTCTACATTCAGTACTTC

D: TRBD2
J: TRBJ2-5
size: few
V: TRBV12-3/TRBV12-4
CDR3: CASSLLSALAGDPIKGTQYF
DNA: TGTGCCAGCAGTTTACTCTCGGCGTTAGCGGGAGACCCGATTAAAGGGACCCAGTACTTC

D: TRBD2
J: TRBJ2-5
size: NA
V: TRBV7-2
CDR3: CASSLVGGRSETQYF
DNA: TGTGCCAGCAGCTTAGTGGGCGGGAGGTCAGAGACCCAGTACTTC

D: NA
J: TRBJ1-3
size: few
V: TRBV14
CDR3: CASSQVSNTIYF
DNA: TGTGCCAGCAGCCAAGTTTCCAACACCATATATTTT

D: TRBD1
J: TRBJ2-3
size: few
V: TRBV6-2/TRBV6-3
CDR3: CASTEGTGGPDTQYF
DNA: TGTGCCAGCACAGAAGGGACAGGAGGTCCAGATACGCAGTATTTT

D: NA
J: TRBJ1-2
size: few
V: TRBV7-9
CDR3: CASTTPQGRSYGYTF
DNA: TGTGCCAGCACCACCCCCCAGGGTCGATCCTATGGCTACACCTTC

D: NA
J: TRBJ2-6
size: few
V: TRBV13
CDR3: CASSTVFSSDVLTF
DNA: TGTGCCAGCTCGACAGTGTTCTCTTCCGACGTCCTGACTTTC

D: TRBD1
J: TRBJ1-6
size: many
V: TRBV30
CDR3: CAWSTGTGVSPLHF
DNA: TGTGCCTGGAGTACCGGGACAGGGGTTTCACCCCTCCACTTT

D: NA
J: TRBJ1-2
size: once
V: TRBV5-4
CDR3: CASSSPKGFAKGYTF
DNA: TGTGCCAGCAGCTCCCCCAAAGGGTTCGCGAAAGGCTACACCTTC

D: TRBD2
J: TRBJ2-3
size: few
V: TRBV7-9
CDR3: CASSGGQRTSGRTTDTQYF
DNA: TGTGCCAGCAGCGGGGGACAGCGGACTAGCGGGAGAACGACAGATACGCAGTATTTT

D: TRBD2
J: TRBJ2-7
size: NA
V: TRBV19
CDR3: CASSPRLAHRIGEQYF
DNA: TGTGCCAGTAGTCCTAGACTAGCCCACAGGATTGGCGAGCAGTACTTC

D: TRBD2
J: TRBJ2-4
size: many
V: TRBV5-5
CDR3: CASSPSLAGGEKNIQYF
DNA: TGTGCCAGCAGCCCTTCCCTAGCGGGAGGGGAGAAAAACATTCAGTACTTC

D: NA
J: TRBJ2-2
size: many
V: TRBV2
CDR3: CASSEAPRQVGELFF
DNA: TGTGCCAGCAGTGAAGCGCCGAGGCAAGTCGGGGAGCTGTTTTTT

D: NA
J: TRBJ2-6
size: NA
V: TRBV7-2
CDR3: CASSLRSAGSGANVLTF
DNA: TGTGCCAGCAGCCTTAGGTCGGCGGGATCTGGGGCCAACGTCCTGACTTTC

D: TRBD2
J: TRBJ2-2
size: few
V: TRBV7-2
CDR3: CASSLRDGLLAGTGELFF
DNA: TGTGCCAGCAGCCTCCGGGACGGGTTACTAGCGGGCACCGGGGAGCTGTTTTTT

D: NA
J: TRBJ2-7
size: many
V: TRBV28
CDR3: CASSSYWIPYEQYF
DNA: TGTGCCAGCAGTTCCTATTGGATACCCTACGAGCAGTACTTC

D: NA
J: TRBJ1-4
size: once
V: TRBV19
CDR3: CASSIKGLTREKLFF
DNA: TGTGCCAGTAGTATCAAGGGACTGACTAGAGAAAAACTGTTTTTT

D: TRBD2
J: TRBJ2-3
size: many
V: TRBV7-3
CDR3: CASSLYRAGGDTQYF
DNA: TGTGCCAGCAGCTTATATCGAGCGGGAGGAGATACGCAGTATTTT

D: NA
J: TRBJ2-7
size: many
V: TRBV12-3/TRBV12-4
CDR3: CASSFALDRISYEQYF
DNA: TGTGCCAGCAGTTTTGCCCTCGACAGAATCTCCTACGAGCAGTACTTC

D: TRBD1
J: TRBJ1-5
size: NA
V: TRBV6-1
CDR3: CASSEGEGAGNQPQHF
DNA: TGTGCCAGCAGTGAAGGAGAGGGGGCGGGCAATCAGCCCCAGCATTTT

D: TRBD1
J: TRBJ2-1
size: many
V: TRBV2
CDR3: CASTLGTGGYNEQFF
DNA: TGTGCCAGCACCCTAGGTACAGGGGGCTACAATGAGCAGTTCTTC

D: NA
J: TRBJ2-1
size: many
V: TRBV20-1
CDR3: CSARSQGRRNYNEQFF
DNA: TGCAGTGCTAGGTCACAGGGTCGCCGGAACTACAATGAGCAGTTCTTC

D: TRBD1
J: TRBJ2-7
size: many
V: TRBV7-2
CDR3: CASRWTGDIYYEQYF
DNA: TGTGCCAGCAGGTGGACAGGGGATATCTACTACGAGCAGTACTTC

D: NA
J: TRBJ2-7
size: many
V: TRBV20-1
CDR3: CSAPIGYEQYF
DNA: TGCAGTGCCCCGATCGGGTACGAGCAGTACTTC

D: NA
J: TRBJ2-2
size: NA
V: TRBV12-3/TRBV12-4
CDR3: CASNRGTGELFF
DNA: TGTGCCAGCAATCGGGGAACCGGGGAGCTGTTTTTT

D: NA
J: TRBJ2-7
size: NA
V: TRBV29-1
CDR3: CSVVSVSYEQYF
DNA: TGCAGCGTTGTATCGGTTTCCTACGAGCAGTACTTC

D: NA
J: TRBJ1-5
size: many
V: TRBV11-2
CDR3: CASSSGQYSNQPQHF
DNA: TGTGCCAGCAGCTCCGGACAGTATAGCAATCAGCCCCAGCATTTT

D: NA
J: TRBJ2-7
size: NA
V: TRBV5-1
CDR3: CASNHPGSYEQYF
DNA: TGCGCCAGCAATCATCCTGGCTCCTACGAGCAGTACTTC

D: TRBD1
J: TRBJ2-3
size: few
V: TRBV9
CDR3: CASSVWTGETDTQYF
DNA: TGTGCCAGCAGCGTCTGGACAGGGGAGACAGATACGCAGTATTTT

D: NA
J: TRBJ1-1
size: many
V: TRBV2
CDR3: CASSVLRNTEAFF
DNA: TGTGCCAGCAGTGTACTTAGGAACACTGAAGCTTTCTTT

D: TRBD2
J: TRBJ2-3
size: many
V: TRBV2
CDR3: CASSDGTSGITDTQYF
DNA: TGTGCCAGCAGTGACGGCACTAGCGGGATAACAGATACGCAGTATTTT

D: TRBD1
J: TRBJ1-4
size: few
V: TRBV9
CDR3: CASSVHPGQGEKLFF
DNA: TGTGCCAGCAGCGTCCACCCGGGACAGGGTGAAAAACTGTTTTTT

D: NA
J: TRBJ2-1
size: many
V: TRBV28
CDR3: CASSFIVQFF
DNA: TGTGCCAGCAGTTTTATTGTGCAGTTCTTC

D: TRBD1
J: TRBJ2-3
size: NA
V: TRBV6-1
CDR3: CASRGQASTDTQYF
DNA: TGTGCCAGCAGAGGACAGGCGAGCACAGATACGCAGTATTTT

D: TRBD2
J: TRBJ2-5
size: NA
V: TRBV7-9
CDR3: CASSLGLAGGWQETQYF
DNA: TGTGCCAGCAGCCTGGGACTAGCGGGAGGCTGGCAAGAGACCCAGTACTTC